This T cell receptor (beta chain) is from a study of blood T cell repertoires in COVID-19. Study-level background: Spain, Italy and the United States supplied samples that represented acute and convalescent COVID-19.

CDR1 is SGHTA, CDR2 FQGNSA, per germline. Trimming removed 1 base from V and 3 bases from J, with 4 bases in between. The CDR3 extends over 12 amino acids. This table comes from immunoSEQ multiplex PCR, and its TCRdb copy is limited to in-frame clones, with some not included. The table has fewer than 150,000 clones, about nine tenths seen once; the top ten hold about 10%. Sequencing used peripheral blood. The origin of this receptor is a man aged 50 or older with active or convalescent COVID-19. This rearrangement joins TRBV7-2 to TRBJ2-7; D gene unclear. CDR3 nucleotides: TGTGCCAGCAGCTTAGTCTTCTACGAGCAGTACTTC. It is translated as CASSLVFYEQYF.